Here is one T cell receptor beta chain with its context. Antigen: not known. Mismatch with germline at one junction end may stem from a read error. This CDR3 is built from 13 residues. MiXCR was run by TCRdb on the reads, yielding one entry per CDR3 protein. The profile covers hundreds of thousands of distinct CDR3 sequences, with around a third appearing a single time and around 12% taken by the ten largest. The record originates from a study of T cell repertoires in cytomegalovirus infection. The origin of this receptor is a human donor in good health (CMV status not recorded). Some clones in this sample may be carry-over from other donors' samples. V is TRBV12-3 or TRBV12-4 and J is TRBJ1-1; 8 bases line up with TRBD1. The sample in question was cultured CD8+ T cells from PBMCs, obtained from culture after CMV antigen stimulation. Here the CDR3 reads CASSWDRNTVAFF. Here the CDR3 DNA reads TGTGCCAGCAGTTGGGACAGGAACACTGTAGCTTTCTTT.